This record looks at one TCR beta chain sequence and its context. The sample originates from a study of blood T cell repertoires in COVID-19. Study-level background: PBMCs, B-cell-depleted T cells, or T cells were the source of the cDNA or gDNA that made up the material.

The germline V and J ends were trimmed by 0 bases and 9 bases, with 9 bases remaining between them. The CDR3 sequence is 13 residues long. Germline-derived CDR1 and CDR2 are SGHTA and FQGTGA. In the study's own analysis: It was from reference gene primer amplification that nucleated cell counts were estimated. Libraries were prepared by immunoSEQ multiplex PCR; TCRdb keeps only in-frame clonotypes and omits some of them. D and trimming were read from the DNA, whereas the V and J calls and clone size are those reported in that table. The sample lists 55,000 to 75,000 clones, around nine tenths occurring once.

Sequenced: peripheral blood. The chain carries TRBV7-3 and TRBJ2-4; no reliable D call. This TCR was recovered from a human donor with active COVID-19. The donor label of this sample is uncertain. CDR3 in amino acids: CASSLTNAGIQYF. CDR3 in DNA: TGTGCCAGCAGCTTAACGAACGCAGGCATTCAGTACTTC.